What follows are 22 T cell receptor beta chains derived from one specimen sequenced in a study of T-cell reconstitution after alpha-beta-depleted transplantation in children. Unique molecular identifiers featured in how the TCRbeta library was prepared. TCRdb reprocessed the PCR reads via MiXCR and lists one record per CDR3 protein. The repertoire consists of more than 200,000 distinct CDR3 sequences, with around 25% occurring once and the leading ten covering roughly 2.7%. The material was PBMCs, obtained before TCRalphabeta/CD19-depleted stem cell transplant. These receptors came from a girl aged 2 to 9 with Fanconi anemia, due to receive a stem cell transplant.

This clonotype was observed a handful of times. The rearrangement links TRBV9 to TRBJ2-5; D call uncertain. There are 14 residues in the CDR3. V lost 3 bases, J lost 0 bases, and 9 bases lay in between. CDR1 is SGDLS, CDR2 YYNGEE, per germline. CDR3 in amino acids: CASSAYPYQETQYF. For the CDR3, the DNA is TGTGCCAGCAGCGCCTACCCCTACCAAGAGACCCAGTACTTC.

The CDR3 sequence is CASSLVRGAWGYEQYF. CDR3 coding DNA: TGTGCCAGCAGCTTAGTACGGGGGGCTTGGGGCTACGAGCAGTACTTC. The J gene is TRBJ2-7, the V gene TRBV7-2; perhaps TRBD2 as D (7 bases). Trimming cost V 1 base and J 3 bases, with 16 bases left between them. The germline CDR1 and CDR2 sequences are SGHTA and FQGNSA. This CDR3 is 16 amino acids long.

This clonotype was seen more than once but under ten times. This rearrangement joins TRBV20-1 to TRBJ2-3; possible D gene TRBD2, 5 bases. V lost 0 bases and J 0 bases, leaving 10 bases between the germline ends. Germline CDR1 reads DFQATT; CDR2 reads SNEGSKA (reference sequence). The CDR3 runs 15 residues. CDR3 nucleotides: TGCAGTGCTAGAGATCATCGGACTAGCACAGATACGCAGTATTTT. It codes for CSARDHRTSTDTQYF.

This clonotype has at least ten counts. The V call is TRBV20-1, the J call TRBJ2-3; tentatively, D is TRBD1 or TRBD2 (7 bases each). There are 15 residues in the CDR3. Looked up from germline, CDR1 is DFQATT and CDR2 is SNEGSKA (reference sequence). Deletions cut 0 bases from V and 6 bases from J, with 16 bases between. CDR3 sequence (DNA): TGCAGTGCTAGAGATCAGGGGGGGCCTGGGGATACGCAGTATTTT. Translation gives CSARDQGGPGDTQYF.

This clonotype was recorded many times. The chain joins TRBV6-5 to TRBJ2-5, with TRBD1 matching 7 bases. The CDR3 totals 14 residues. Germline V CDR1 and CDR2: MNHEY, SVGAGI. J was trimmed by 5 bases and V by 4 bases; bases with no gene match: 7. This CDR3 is CASSFRQGGETQYF. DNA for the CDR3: TGTGCCAGCAGTTTTCGACAGGGTGGTGAGACCCAGTACTTC.

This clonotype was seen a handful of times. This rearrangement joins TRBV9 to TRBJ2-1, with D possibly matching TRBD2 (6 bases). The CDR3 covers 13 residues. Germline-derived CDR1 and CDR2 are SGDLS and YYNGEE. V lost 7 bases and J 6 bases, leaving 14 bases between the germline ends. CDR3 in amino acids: CASRGTSSNEQFF. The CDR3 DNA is TGTGCCAGCCGGGGGACTTCCAGCAATGAGCAGTTCTTC.

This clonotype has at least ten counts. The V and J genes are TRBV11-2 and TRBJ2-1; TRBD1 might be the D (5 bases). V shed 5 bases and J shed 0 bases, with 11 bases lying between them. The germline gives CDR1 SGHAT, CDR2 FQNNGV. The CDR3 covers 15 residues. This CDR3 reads CASSLQVSSYNEQFF. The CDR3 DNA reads TGTGCCAGCAGCCTACAGGTCAGCTCCTACAATGAGCAGTTCTTC. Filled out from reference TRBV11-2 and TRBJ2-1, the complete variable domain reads EAGVAQSPRYKIIEKRQSVAFWCNPISGHATLYWYQQILGQGPKLLIQFQNNGVVDDSQLPKDRFSAERLKGVDSTLKIQPAKLEDSAVYLCASSLQVSSYNEQFFGPGTRLTVL.

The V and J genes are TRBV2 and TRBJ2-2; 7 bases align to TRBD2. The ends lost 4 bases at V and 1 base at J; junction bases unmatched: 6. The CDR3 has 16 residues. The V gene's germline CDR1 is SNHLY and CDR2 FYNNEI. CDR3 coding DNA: TGTGCCAGCAGTGGTCCGGGCGGGAGGAACACCGGGGAGCTGTTTTTT. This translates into CASSGPGGRNTGELFF. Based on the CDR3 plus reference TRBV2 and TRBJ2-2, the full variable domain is EPEVTQTPSHQVTQMGQEVILRCVPISNHLYFYWYRQILGQKVEFLVSFYNNEISEKSEIFDDQFSVERPDGSNFTLKIRSTKLEDSAMYFCASSGPGGRNTGELFFGEGSRLTVL.

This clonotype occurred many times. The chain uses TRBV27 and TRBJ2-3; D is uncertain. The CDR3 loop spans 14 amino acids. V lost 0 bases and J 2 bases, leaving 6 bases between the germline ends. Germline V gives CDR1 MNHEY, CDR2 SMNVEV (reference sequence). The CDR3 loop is CASSLSGFTDTQYF. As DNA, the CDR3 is TGTGCCAGCAGTTTATCTGGGTTCACAGATACGCAGTATTTT.

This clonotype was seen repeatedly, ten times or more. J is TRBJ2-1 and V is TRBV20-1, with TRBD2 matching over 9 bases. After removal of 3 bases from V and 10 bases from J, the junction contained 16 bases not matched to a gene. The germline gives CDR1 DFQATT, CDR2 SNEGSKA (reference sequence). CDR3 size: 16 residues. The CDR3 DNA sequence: TGCAGTGCTAGCTTCGCGGGACTAGCACGTCGGGCCGAGCAGTTCTTC. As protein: CSASFAGLARRAEQFF.

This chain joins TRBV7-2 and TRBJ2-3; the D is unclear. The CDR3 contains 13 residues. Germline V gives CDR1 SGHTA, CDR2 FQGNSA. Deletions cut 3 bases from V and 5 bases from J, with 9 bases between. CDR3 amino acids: CASSLRQKDTQYF. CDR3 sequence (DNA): TGTGCCAGCAGCTTGCGGCAGAAAGATACGCAGTATTTT.

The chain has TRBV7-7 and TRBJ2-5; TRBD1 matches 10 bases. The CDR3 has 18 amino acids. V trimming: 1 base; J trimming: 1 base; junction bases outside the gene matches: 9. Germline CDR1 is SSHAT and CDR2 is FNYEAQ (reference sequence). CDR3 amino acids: CASSLEGGTGEGQETQYF. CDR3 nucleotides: TGTGCCAGCAGCTTAGAAGGAGGGACAGGGGAAGGCCAAGAGACCCAGTACTTC. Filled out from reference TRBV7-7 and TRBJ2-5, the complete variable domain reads GAGVSQSPRYKVTKRGQDVTLRCDPISSHATLYWYQQALGQGPEFLTYFNYEAQPDKSGLPSDRFSAERPEGSISTLTIQRTEQRDSAMYRCASSLEGGTGEGQETQYFGPGTRLLVL.

Here the CDR3 DNA reads TGTGCCAGCAGTCCGACTAGCGGGGGGCTTGAGACCCAGTACTTC. Its protein product is CASSPTSGGLETQYF. The V and J genes are TRBV7-2 and TRBJ2-5; 13 nucleotides align to TRBD2. This CDR3 spans 15 amino acids. From germline, CDR1 is SGHTA and CDR2 FQGNSA. V shed 6 bases and J 5 bases; nucleotides not matched to a gene: 6. Using reference TRBV7-2 and TRBJ2-5 for the parts outside the CDR3, the full variable domain is GAGVSQSPSNKVTEKGKDVELRCDPISGHTALYWYRQSLGQGLEFLIYFQGNSAPDKSGLPSDRFSAERTGGSVSTLTIQRTQQEDSAVYLCASSPTSGGLETQYFGPGTRLLVL.

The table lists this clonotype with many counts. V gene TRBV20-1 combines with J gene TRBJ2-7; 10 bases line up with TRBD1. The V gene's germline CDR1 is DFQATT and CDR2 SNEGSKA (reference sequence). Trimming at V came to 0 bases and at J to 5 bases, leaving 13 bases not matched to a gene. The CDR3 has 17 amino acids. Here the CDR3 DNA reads TGCAGTGCTAGAGACCTGGAACGACAGGGGGCATGGGACGAGCAGTACTTC. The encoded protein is CSARDLERQGAWDEQYF.

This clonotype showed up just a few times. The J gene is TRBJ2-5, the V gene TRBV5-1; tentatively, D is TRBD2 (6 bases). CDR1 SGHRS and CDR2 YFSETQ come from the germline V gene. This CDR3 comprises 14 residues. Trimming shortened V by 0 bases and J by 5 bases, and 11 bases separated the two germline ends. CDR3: CASSLVGRKETQYF. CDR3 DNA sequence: TGCGCCAGCAGCTTGGTAGGGAGGAAGGAGACCCAGTACTTC.

The CDR3, as DNA: TGTGCCAGCTCACCGGACAGCGCACCCTACGAGCAGTACTTC. This codes for CASSPDSAPYEQYF. The chain uses TRBV18 and TRBJ2-7; D is possibly TRBD1 (6 bases). The CDR3 runs 14 residues. Germline CDR1 KGHSH, CDR2 LQKENI. Trimming left V 3 bases short and J 2 bases short, with 11 bases between.

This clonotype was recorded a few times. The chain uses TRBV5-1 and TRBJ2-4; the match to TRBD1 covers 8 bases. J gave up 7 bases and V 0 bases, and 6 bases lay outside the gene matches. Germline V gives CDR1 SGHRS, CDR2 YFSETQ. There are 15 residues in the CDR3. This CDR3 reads CASSLAAWDRNIQYF. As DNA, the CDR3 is TGCGCCAGCAGCTTGGCGGCCTGGGACAGGAACATTCAGTACTTC.

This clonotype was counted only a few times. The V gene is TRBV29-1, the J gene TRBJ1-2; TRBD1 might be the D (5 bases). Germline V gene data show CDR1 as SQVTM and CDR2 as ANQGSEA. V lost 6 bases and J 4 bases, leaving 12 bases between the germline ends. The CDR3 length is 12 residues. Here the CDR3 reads CSVGTGPYGYTF. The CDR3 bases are TGCAGCGTGGGGACGGGGCCCTATGGCTACACCTTC. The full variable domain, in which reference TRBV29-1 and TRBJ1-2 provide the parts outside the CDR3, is SAVISQKPSRDICQRGTSLTIQCQVDSQVTMMFWYRQQPGQSLTLIATANQGSEATYESGFVIDKFPISRPNLTFSTLTVSNMSPEDSSIYLCSVGTGPYGYTFGSGTRLTVV.

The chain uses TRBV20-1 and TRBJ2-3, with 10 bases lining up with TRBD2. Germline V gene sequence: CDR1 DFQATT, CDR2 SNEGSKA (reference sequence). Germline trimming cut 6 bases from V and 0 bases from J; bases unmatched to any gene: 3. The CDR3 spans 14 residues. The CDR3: CSAPTSGSTDTQYF. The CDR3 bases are TGCAGTGCGCCGACTAGCGGGAGCACAGATACGCAGTATTTT.

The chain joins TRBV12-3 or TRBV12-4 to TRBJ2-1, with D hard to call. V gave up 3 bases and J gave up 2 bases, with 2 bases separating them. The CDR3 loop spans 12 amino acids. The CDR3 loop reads CASSFPYNEQFF. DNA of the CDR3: TGTGCCAGCAGTTTTCCCTACAATGAGCAGTTCTTC.

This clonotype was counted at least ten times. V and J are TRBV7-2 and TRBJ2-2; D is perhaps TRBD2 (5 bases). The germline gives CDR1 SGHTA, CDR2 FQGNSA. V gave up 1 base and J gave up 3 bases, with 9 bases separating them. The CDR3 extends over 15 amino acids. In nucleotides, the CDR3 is TGTGCCAGCAGCTTAGATCAGAGGGACACCGGGGAGCTGTTTTTT. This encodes CASSLDQRDTGELFF.

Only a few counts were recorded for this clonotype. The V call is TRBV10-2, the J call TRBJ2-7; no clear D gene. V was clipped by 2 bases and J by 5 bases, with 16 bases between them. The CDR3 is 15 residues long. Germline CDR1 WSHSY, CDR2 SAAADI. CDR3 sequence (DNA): TGCGCCAGCAGTGAGCCACCTCCCTCAAGGAACGAGCAGTACTTC. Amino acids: CASSEPPPSRNEQYF.